This is a list of T cell receptor beta chains from one sample in a study of cytomegalovirus exposure and HLA in healthy donors. Method: immunoSEQ multiplex PCR; TCRdb's copy keeps in-frame clones and lacks some. This repertoire includes roughly 100,000 clones. Sequenced material: PBMCs. The source is a middle-aged man in good health and CMV-seronegative. Both conserved end residues are part of each CDR3. Each record gives: D gene, CDR3 length, V gene, J gene, CDR3 DNA, CDR3 protein. A D gene is named only where the DNA matches it firmly.

D gene: TRBD2
CDR3 length: 18
V gene: TRBV5-4
J gene: TRBJ2-7
CDR3 DNA: TGTGCCAGCAGCGCTCCCGGTGGCGGACTAGCGGACTCCTACGAGCAGTACTTC
CDR3 protein: CASSAPGGGLADSYEQYF

D gene: TRBD1
CDR3 length: 15
V gene: TRBV27
J gene: TRBJ1-1
CDR3 DNA: TGTGCCAGCAGTTCGAAACAGGGGGAAGCCACTGAAGCTTTCTTT
CDR3 protein: CASSSKQGEATEAFF

D gene: NA
CDR3 length: 16
V gene: TRBV5-8
J gene: TRBJ2-6
CDR3 DNA: TGTGCCAGCAGCCCCACAGGGAACTCTGGGGCCAACGTCCTGACTTTC
CDR3 protein: CASSPTGNSGANVLTF

D gene: NA
CDR3 length: 15
V gene: TRBV9
J gene: TRBJ1-1
CDR3 DNA: TGTGCCAGCAGCGTAGCGGCAGGCGAAGGAACTGAAGCTTTCTTT
CDR3 protein: CASSVAAGEGTEAFF

D gene: NA
CDR3 length: 14
V gene: TRBV5-4
J gene: TRBJ1-1
CDR3 DNA: TGTGCCAGCTACTACCGGGCTGGAGGGACTGAAGCTTTCTTT
CDR3 protein: CASYYRAGGTEAFF

D gene: TRBD1
CDR3 length: 17
V gene: TRBV4-1
J gene: TRBJ1-6
CDR3 DNA: TGCGCCAGCAGCCTAACAGCTCCGGGACAGGTATTTTCACCCCTCCACTTT
CDR3 protein: CASSLTAPGQVFSPLHF

D gene: NA
CDR3 length: 16
V gene: TRBV4-3
J gene: TRBJ2-1
CDR3 DNA: TGCGCCAGCAGCCAATCTGCGGGAAGAGCCTACAATGAGCAGTTCTTC
CDR3 protein: CASSQSAGRAYNEQFF

D gene: TRBD2
CDR3 length: 15
V gene: TRBV9
J gene: TRBJ2-7
CDR3 DNA: TGTGCCAGCAGCGCGCGACTAGCGCCCACCTACGAGCAGTACTTC
CDR3 protein: CASSARLAPTYEQYF

D gene: NA
CDR3 length: 15
V gene: TRBV15
J gene: TRBJ2-7
CDR3 DNA: TGTGCCACCAGCAGAGACCCGGCGGCTTCCTACGAGCAGTACTTC
CDR3 protein: CATSRDPAASYEQYF

D gene: NA
CDR3 length: 17
V gene: TRBV11-3
J gene: TRBJ2-7
CDR3 DNA: TGTGCCAGCAGCTTAATCTCCGGGGGGCAGGCCACCTACGAGCAGTACTTC
CDR3 protein: CASSLISGGQATYEQYF

D gene: NA
CDR3 length: 14
V gene: TRBV5-1
J gene: TRBJ2-3
CDR3 DNA: TGCGCCAGCAGCGAGCAGGGGGGCTCAGATACGCAGTATTTT
CDR3 protein: CASSEQGGSDTQYF

D gene: TRBD1
CDR3 length: 12
V gene: TRBV6-5
J gene: TRBJ2-1
CDR3 DNA: TGTGCCAGCAGTACTACAGGGGTCCACTTATTCTTC
CDR3 protein: CASSTTGVHLFF

D gene: TRBD2
CDR3 length: 15
V gene: TRBV6-5
J gene: TRBJ2-3
CDR3 DNA: TGTGCCAGCAGTCAAAGCGGGGGGACTTCTAATACGCAGTATTTT
CDR3 protein: CASSQSGGTSNTQYF

D gene: TRBD1
CDR3 length: 16
V gene: TRBV5-1
J gene: TRBJ2-7
CDR3 DNA: TGCGCCAGCAGCCTACCGGGACAGGGGACTCTTAGGGAGCAGTACTTC
CDR3 protein: CASSLPGQGTLREQYF

D gene: TRBD2
CDR3 length: 14
V gene: TRBV5-5
J gene: TRBJ2-5
CDR3 DNA: TGTGCCAGCAGCTCGGGACTAGCCCCCGAGACCCAGTACTTC
CDR3 protein: CASSSGLAPETQYF

D gene: NA
CDR3 length: 10
V gene: TRBV23-1
J gene: TRBJ2-1
CDR3 DNA: TGCGCCAGCAGTCTGTTAGAGCAGTTCTTC
CDR3 protein: CASSLLEQFF

D gene: TRBD1
CDR3 length: 13
V gene: TRBV7-9
J gene: TRBJ1-2
CDR3 DNA: TGTGCCAGCAGCTATGACAGGGGAGGCGGCTACACCTTC
CDR3 protein: CASSYDRGGGYTF

D gene: NA
CDR3 length: 15
V gene: TRBV19
J gene: TRBJ1-3
CDR3 DNA: TGTGCCAGTACATTAGACAGTTTCTCTGGAAACACCATATATTTT
CDR3 protein: CASTLDSFSGNTIYF

D gene: NA
CDR3 length: 16
V gene: TRBV11-2
J gene: TRBJ2-1
CDR3 DNA: TGTGCCAGCAGCTTAAATTGGGGGGATGCCTACAATGAGCAGTTCTTC
CDR3 protein: CASSLNWGDAYNEQFF

D gene: TRBD2
CDR3 length: 16
V gene: TRBV4-1
J gene: TRBJ2-7
CDR3 DNA: TGCGCCAGCAGCCAAACGGGACTAGCGGGATCCTACGAGCAGTACTTC
CDR3 protein: CASSQTGLAGSYEQYF

D gene: NA
CDR3 length: 15
V gene: TRBV7-7
J gene: TRBJ2-2
CDR3 DNA: TGTGCTAGCAGCTTAGAGCCGGGAAACACCGGGGAGCTGTTTTTT
CDR3 protein: CASSLEPGNTGELFF

D gene: NA
CDR3 length: 16
V gene: TRBV4-3
J gene: TRBJ2-1
CDR3 DNA: TGCGCCAGCAGCCAAGATGAAGGAGTTTCCTACAATGAGCAGTTCTTC
CDR3 protein: CASSQDEGVSYNEQFF